The 11 T cell receptor beta chains in this list originate from one sample, sequenced in a study of neurological immune-mediated disorders. Time point defined: longitudinal time-point 1 (baseline). TCRdb redid the calling of the 5' RACE reads with MiXCR, one entry per CDR3 protein. The sample includes more than 70,000 distinct CDR3 sequences, roughly 10% of them seen just once. The sample comprised PBMCs. The receptors shown here come from a young man in good health.

Note on this clonotype: The conserved phenylalanine or tryptophan normally closing the CDR3 is absent here, so this likely arose from a read error. The chain couples TRBV29-1 to TRBJ2-7; no firm D call. Germline CDR1 is SQVTM and CDR2 is ANQGSEA. V lost 1 base to trimming and J lost 5 bases, with 6 bases between them. CDR3 length: 11 residues. In DNA, the CDR3 is TGCAGCGTTGAAGGTTCGAACGAGCAGTACTGC. It specifies CSVEGSNEQYC.

This clonotype was counted many times. This chain joins TRBV4-1 and TRBJ2-7, with TRBD2 matching over 7 bases. The CDR3 runs to 16 residues. Germline CDR1 and CDR2: MGHRA and YSYEKL. The J segment lost 2 bases and the V segment lost 4 bases, leaving 11 bases of the junction unmatched. CDR3 loop: CASSLPPGAGAYEQYF. The DNA of the CDR3 is TGCGCCAGCAGCCTCCCCCCTGGCGCGGGGGCCTACGAGCAGTACTTC.

This clonotype showed up many times. V is TRBV5-1 and J is TRBJ2-7; 7 nucleotides agree with TRBD2. Germline CDR1 SGHRS, CDR2 YFSETQ. The V segment lost 4 bases and the J segment 6 bases; nucleotides outside the gene matches: 4. The CDR3 consists of 12 residues. CDR3 in DNA: TGCGCCAGCAGCCCATGGGAGGGCGAGCAGTACTTC. Its translation: CASSPWEGEQYF.

Many counts were recorded for this clonotype. V is TRBV5-1 and J is TRBJ1-2; D not certain. Germline CDR1 is SGHRS and CDR2 is YFSETQ. This CDR3 contains 13 residues. V lost 0 bases, J lost 2 bases, and 5 bases lay in between. CDR3 sequence: CASSLERNYGYTF. The CDR3 nucleotides are TGCGCCAGCAGCTTGGAAAGGAACTATGGCTACACCTTC.

For this clonotype: A junction boundary mismatches the germline segment, possibly from a read error. The chain couples TRBV6-1 to TRBJ2-1; maybe TRBD1 (6 bases). The CDR3 contains 13 residues. Germline V gene data show CDR1 as MNHNS and CDR2 as SASEGT. In DNA, the CDR3 is TGTGCTAGCATCCTCCGGACAGTCAATGAGCAGCTCTTC. Translated, it gives CASILRTVNEQLF.

There are many counts of this clonotype. This chain links TRBV5-5 with TRBJ2-1, with 7 bases aligning to TRBD1. Germline CDR1 and CDR2: SGHKS and YYEKEE (reference sequence). This CDR3 is built from 14 residues. V gave up 5 bases and J gave up 0 bases; unmatched junction bases: 2. The DNA for the CDR3 is TGTGCCAGCAGTCAGGGGGTCTCCTACAATGAGCAGTTCTTC. Encoded protein: CASSQGVSYNEQFF.

This clonotype was counted many times. This chain joins TRBV29-1 and TRBJ1-1; no definite D call. The CDR3 length is 10 residues. V gave up 7 bases and J gave up 5 bases, with 8 bases separating them. Germline CDR1 reads SQVTM; CDR2 reads ANQGSEA. The CDR3 DNA sequence: TGCAGCGCATCAATTACTGAAGCTTTCTTT. Residues: CSASITEAFF. The variable domain in full, completed from reference TRBV29-1 and TRBJ1-1, reads SAVISQKPSRDICQRGTSLTIQCQVDSQVTMMFWYRQQPGQSLTLIATANQGSEATYESGFVIDKFPISRPNLTFSTLTVSNMSPEDSSIYLCSASITEAFFGQGTRLTVV.

The sample holds many counts of this clonotype. The chain couples TRBV6-6 to TRBJ1-6, with D perhaps matching TRBD1 (5 bases). Germline V gene data show CDR1 as MNHNY and CDR2 as SVGAGI (reference sequence). The CDR3 is 14 amino acids. The V and J ends lost 6 bases and 13 bases respectively, with 19 bases between them. In nucleotides, the CDR3 is TGTGCCAGCAGCCTTTCCGGGACCGAGAATCCCCTCCACTTT. Protein: CASSLSGTENPLHF.

This clonotype appeared many times. The chain joins TRBV29-1 to TRBJ2-7; D unclear. The CDR3 has 12 residues. Germline values: CDR1 SQVTM, CDR2 ANQGSEA. Between the trimmed V and J ends, which lost 6 bases and 4 bases, there was a span of 13 bases. The CDR3 DNA follows: TGCAGCGTCCATCATCCCGGATACGAGCAGTACTTC. It yields the protein CSVHHPGYEQYF.

This clonotype has at least ten counts. The chain joins TRBV12-3 or TRBV12-4 to TRBJ2-7; D may match TRBD1 or TRBD2 (5 bases each). Trimming removed 3 bases from V and 3 bases from J, with 27 bases in between. The CDR3 contains 19 residues. CDR3 sequence reads: CASSFRAFLLGHGVYEQYF. The CDR3, as DNA: TGTGCCAGCAGTTTTAGGGCCTTCCTGTTGGGGCACGGGGTCTACGAGCAGTACTTC.

This clonotype was observed at least ten times. The chain links TRBV10-2 to TRBJ2-7; the D is unclear. Germline V lookup: CDR1 WSHSY, CDR2 SAAADI. The CDR3 covers 13 residues. V lost 5 bases and J lost 0, with 8 bases in between. CDR3 nucleotide sequence: TGCGCCAGCAGTCCTGTAGACTCCTACGAGCAGTACTTC. Translation gives CASSPVDSYEQYF.